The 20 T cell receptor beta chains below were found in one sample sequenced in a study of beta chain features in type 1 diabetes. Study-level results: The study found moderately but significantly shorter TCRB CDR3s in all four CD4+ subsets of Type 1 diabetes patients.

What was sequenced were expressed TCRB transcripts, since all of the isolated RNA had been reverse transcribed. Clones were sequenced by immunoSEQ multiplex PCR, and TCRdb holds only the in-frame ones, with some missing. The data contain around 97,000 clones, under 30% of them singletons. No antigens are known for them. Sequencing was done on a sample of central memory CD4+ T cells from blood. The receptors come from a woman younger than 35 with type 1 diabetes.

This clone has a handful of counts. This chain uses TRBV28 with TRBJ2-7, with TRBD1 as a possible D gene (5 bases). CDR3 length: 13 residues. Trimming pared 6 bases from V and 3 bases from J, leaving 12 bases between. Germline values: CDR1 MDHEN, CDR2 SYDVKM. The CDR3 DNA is TGTGCCAGCAGCTCACAGGCCCTCTACGAGCAGTACGTC. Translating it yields CASSSQALYEQYV.

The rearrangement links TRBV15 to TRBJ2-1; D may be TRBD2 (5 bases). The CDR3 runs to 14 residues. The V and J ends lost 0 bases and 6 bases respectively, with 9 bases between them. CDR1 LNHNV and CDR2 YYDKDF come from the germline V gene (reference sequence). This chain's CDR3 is CATSREAGINEQFF. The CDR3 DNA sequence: TGTGCCACCAGCAGAGAGGCCGGGATCAATGAGCAGTTCTTC.

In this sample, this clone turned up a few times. The CDR3 DNA reads as TGTGCCAGCAGGGAGGACGGAAACTATGGCTACACCTTC. This translates into CASREDGNYGYTF. This sequence joins TRBV2 and TRBJ1-2; no clear D. The CDR3 consists of 13 residues. V was trimmed by 6 bases and J by 2 bases, leaving 10 bases between them. Germline V CDR1 and CDR2: SNHLY, FYNNEI.

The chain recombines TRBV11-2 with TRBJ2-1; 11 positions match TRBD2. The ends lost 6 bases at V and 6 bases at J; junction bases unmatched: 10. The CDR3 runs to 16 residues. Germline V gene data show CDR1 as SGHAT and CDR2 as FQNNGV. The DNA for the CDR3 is TGTGCCAGCAGGTCTCAACTAGCGGGAGTTGGCAATGAGCAGTTCTTC. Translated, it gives CASRSQLAGVGNEQFF. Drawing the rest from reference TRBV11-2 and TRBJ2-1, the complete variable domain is EAGVAQSPRYKIIEKRQSVAFWCNPISGHATLYWYQQILGQGPKLLIQFQNNGVVDDSQLPKDRFSAERLKGVDSTLKIQPAKLEDSAVYLCASRSQLAGVGNEQFFGPGTRLTVL.

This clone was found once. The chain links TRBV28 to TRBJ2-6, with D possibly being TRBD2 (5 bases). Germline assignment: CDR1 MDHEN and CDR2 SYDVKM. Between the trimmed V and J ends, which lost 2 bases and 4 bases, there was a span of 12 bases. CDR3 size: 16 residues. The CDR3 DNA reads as TGTGCCAGCAGTTTAAAAAGGCCGGGAGGGGCCAACGTCCTGACTTTC. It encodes CASSLKRPGGANVLTF.

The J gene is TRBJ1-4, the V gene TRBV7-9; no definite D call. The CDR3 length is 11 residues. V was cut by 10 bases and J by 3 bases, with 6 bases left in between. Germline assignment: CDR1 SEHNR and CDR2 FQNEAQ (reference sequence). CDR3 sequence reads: CATPANEKLFF. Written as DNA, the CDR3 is TGTGCCACACCGGCTAATGAAAAACTGTTTTTT.

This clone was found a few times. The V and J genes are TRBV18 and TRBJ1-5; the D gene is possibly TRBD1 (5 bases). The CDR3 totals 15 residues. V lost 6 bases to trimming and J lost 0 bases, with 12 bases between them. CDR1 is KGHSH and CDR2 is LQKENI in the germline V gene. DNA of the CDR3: TGTGCCAGCTCCCGCGACAGTTATAGCAATCAGCCCCAGCATTTT. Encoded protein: CASSRDSYSNQPQHF.

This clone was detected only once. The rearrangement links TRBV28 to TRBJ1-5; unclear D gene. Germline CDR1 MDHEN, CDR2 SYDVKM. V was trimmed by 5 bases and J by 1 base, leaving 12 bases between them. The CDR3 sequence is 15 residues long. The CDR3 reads CASSEPGLSNQPQHF. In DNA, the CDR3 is TGTGCCAGCAGTGAGCCGGGATTGAGCAATCAGCCCCAGCATTTT.

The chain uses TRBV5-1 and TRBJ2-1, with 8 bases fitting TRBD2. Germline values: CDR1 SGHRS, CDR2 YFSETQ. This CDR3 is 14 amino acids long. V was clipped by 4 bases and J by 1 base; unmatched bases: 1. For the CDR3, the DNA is TGCGCCAGCAGCGGCGGGGGGTCCTACAATGAGCAGTTCTTC. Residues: CASSGGGSYNEQFF.

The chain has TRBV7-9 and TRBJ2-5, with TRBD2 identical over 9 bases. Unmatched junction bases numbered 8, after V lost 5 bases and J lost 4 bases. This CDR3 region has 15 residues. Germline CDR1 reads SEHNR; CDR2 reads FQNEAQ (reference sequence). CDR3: CASSIVAGDAETQYF. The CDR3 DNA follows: TGTGCCAGCAGCATCGTAGCGGGAGATGCAGAGACCCAGTACTTC.

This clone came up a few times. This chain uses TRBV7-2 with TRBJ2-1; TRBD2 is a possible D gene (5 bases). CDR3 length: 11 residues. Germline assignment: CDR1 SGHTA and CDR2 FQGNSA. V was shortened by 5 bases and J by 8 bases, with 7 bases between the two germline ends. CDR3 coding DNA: TGTGCCAGCAGCCGCGGGTATGAGCAGTTCTTC. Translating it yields CASSRGYEQFF.

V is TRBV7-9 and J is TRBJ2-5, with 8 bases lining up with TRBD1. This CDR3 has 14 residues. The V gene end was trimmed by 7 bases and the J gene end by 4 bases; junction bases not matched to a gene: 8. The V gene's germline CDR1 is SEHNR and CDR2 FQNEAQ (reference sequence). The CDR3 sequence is CASNLDRGGETQYF. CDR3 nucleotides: TGTGCCAGCAACCTCGACAGGGGAGGAGAGACCCAGTACTTC.

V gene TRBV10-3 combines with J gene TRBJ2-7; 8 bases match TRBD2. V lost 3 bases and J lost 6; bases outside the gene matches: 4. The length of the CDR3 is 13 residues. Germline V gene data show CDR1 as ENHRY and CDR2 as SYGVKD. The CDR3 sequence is CAISDLLAAEQYV. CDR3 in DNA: TGTGCCATCAGTGACCTACTAGCGGCCGAGCAGTACGTC.

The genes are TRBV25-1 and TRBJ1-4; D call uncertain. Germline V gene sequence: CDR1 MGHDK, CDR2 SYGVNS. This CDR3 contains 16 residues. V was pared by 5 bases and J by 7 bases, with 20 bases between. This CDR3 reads CASSPRGRAGGEKLFF. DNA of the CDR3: TGTGCCAGCAGTCCCCGAGGCCGCGCGGGAGGTGAAAAACTGTTTTTT.

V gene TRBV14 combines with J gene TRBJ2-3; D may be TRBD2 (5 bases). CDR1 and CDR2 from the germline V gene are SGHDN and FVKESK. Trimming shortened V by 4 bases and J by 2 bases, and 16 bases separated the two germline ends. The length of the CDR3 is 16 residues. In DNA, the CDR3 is TGTGCCAGCAGCCCCCAACACCAGCGGTCCACAGATACGCAGTATTTT. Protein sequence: CASSPQHQRSTDTQYF.

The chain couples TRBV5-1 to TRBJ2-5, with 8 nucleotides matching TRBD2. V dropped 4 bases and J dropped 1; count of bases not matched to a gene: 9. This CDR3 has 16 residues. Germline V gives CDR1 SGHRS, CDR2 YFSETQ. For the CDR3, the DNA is TGCGCCAGCAGCCACGGGGTAGCGGGGTCCCAAGAGACCCAGTACTTC. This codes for CASSHGVAGSQETQYF.

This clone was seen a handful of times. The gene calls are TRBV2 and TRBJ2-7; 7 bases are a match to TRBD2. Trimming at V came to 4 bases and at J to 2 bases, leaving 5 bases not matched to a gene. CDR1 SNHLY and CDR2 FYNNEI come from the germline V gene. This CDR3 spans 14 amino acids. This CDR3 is CASSGGLGAYEQYF. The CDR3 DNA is TGTGCCAGCAGTGGCGGACTAGGGGCCTACGAGCAGTACTTC.

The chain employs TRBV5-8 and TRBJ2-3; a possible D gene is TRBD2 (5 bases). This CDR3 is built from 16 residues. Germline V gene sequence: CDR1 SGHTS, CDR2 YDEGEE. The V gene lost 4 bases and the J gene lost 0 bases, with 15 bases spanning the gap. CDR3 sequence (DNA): TGTGCCAGCAGCCCTTGGATGCCGGGGAGCACAGATACGCAGTATTTT. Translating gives CASSPWMPGSTDTQYF.

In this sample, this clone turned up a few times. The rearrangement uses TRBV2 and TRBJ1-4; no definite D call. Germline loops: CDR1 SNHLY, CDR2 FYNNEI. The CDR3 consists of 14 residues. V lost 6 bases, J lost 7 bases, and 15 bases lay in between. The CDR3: CASRSESRGEKLFF. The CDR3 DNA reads TGTGCCAGCAGGTCCGAGTCCCGGGGTGAAAAACTGTTTTTT.

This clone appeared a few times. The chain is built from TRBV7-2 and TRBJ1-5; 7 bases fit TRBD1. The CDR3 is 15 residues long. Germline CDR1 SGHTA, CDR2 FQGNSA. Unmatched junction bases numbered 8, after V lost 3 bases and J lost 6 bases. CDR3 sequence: CASSFGTVVGQPQHF. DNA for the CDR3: TGTGCCAGCAGCTTTGGGACAGTAGTGGGTCAGCCCCAGCATTTT.